This T cell receptor (beta chain) was captured in a study of blood T cell repertoires in COVID-19. This CDR3 has 15 residues. V trimming: 5 bases; J trimming: 5 bases; junction bases outside the gene matches: 13. CDR1 is SGHRS and CDR2 is YFSETQ in the germline V gene. The repertoire was sequenced with immunoSEQ multiplex PCR; TCRdb's copy has only in-frame clones and lacks some. The sample has tens of thousands of clones; approximately 89% are singletons. The sample comprised peripheral blood. The clonotype was recovered from a middle-aged man with acute or convalescent COVID-19. The genes are TRBV5-1 and TRBJ2-7; 7 nucleotides align to TRBD1. The DNA of the CDR3 is TGCGCCAGCAGGTTTGGGGACAGCCCATTCAACGAGCAGTACTTC. Protein product: CASRFGDSPFNEQYF.